These 20 T cell receptor beta chains came from one sample sequenced in a study of tumor T cells in aggressive B-cell lymphoma. The data were produced by immunoSEQ multiplex PCR, yet TCRdb's version contains in-frame clones alone and is incomplete. The profile shows roughly 3,000 clones, about 89% of them singletons. The specimen was tumor tissue. These TCRs come from an adult with diffuse large B cell lymphoma.

V usage is TRBV18 and J usage is TRBJ1-1, with D possibly matching TRBD1 (6 bases). Germline CDR1 KGHSH, CDR2 LQKENI. CDR3 length: 14 residues. V lost 4 bases and J lost 5, with 14 bases in between. The CDR3 DNA is TGTGCCAGCTCACAGTGGGGGCTGGGGACTGAAGCTTTCTTT. It specifies CASSQWGLGTEAFF.

This clone was found once. The J gene is TRBJ1-2, the V gene TRBV7-3; TRBD1 matches at 7 bases. The CDR3 extends over 16 amino acids. CDR1 SGHTA and CDR2 FQGTGA come from the germline V gene. V dropped 0 bases and J dropped 8; count of bases not matched to a gene: 12. This chain's CDR3 is CASSLTSGLGGGGYTF. The CDR3 coding sequence is TGTGCCAGCAGCTTAACGTCGGGGTTAGGAGGGGGCGGCTACACCTTC.

The chain links TRBV9 to TRBJ2-1, with TRBD2 matching 9 bases. This CDR3 is 15 amino acids long. Germline lookup yields CDR1 SGDLS and CDR2 YYNGEE. J was trimmed by 8 bases and V by 0 bases; bases with no gene match: 6. The CDR3 coding sequence is TGTGCCAGCAGCGTAGGCGGGGGGGGGTATTATGAGCAGTTCTTC. The encoded protein is CASSVGGGGYYEQFF.

J is TRBJ1-3 and V is TRBV5-6; the D gene is possibly TRBD1 (5 bases). The CDR3 is 16 amino acids. From germline, CDR1 is SGHDT and CDR2 YYEEEE. Trimming stripped 3 bases from V and 4 bases from J, with 17 bases between. The CDR3 spells CASSSQGLPVGNTIYF. DNA for the CDR3: TGTGCCAGCAGCTCCCAGGGCCTCCCGGTCGGAAACACCATATATTTT.

In its sample, this clone was seen a few times. CDR3 in amino acids: CASRRPGEGYEQYF. The CDR3 DNA follows: TGTGCCAGCAGGCGCCCGGGGGAAGGGTACGAGCAGTACTTC. The chain combines TRBV6-6 with TRBJ2-7; D might be TRBD2 (6 bases). The germline CDR1 and CDR2 sequences are MNHNY and SVGAGI (reference sequence). V dropped 6 bases and J dropped 4 bases, with 16 bases sitting between them. This CDR3 spans 14 amino acids.

J is TRBJ2-2 and V is TRBV29-1; TRBD2 agrees at 14 bases. Trimming took 4 bases from V and 5 from J; bases not matched to a gene: 3. This CDR3 is built from 15 residues. CDR1 is SQVTM and CDR2 is ANQGSEA in the germline V gene. The CDR3 DNA reads as TGCAGCGTTGGGACTAGCGGGGGGTTAACCGGGGAGCTGTTTTTT. Translation: CSVGTSGGLTGELFF.

This clone was seen a single time. The chain combines TRBV7-2 with TRBJ2-1, with a tentative D call TRBD1 (6 bases). The CDR3 is 15 residues long. CDR1 and CDR2 (germline): SGHTA, FQGNSA. Trimming took off 1 base at V and 7 bases at J, with 14 bases between the two ends. In DNA form, the CDR3 reads TGTGCCAGCAGCTTAGTAGGGGGTGGGCGGAATGAGCAGTTCTTC. Translating it yields CASSLVGGGRNEQFF.

The chain has TRBV14 and TRBJ1-4; D gene uncertain. V dropped 2 bases and J dropped 7 bases, with 8 bases sitting between them. The germline V gene has CDR1 SGHDN and CDR2 FVKESK. The CDR3 covers 13 residues. CDR3 DNA sequence: TGTGCCAGCAGCCAAAAAGCAGGTGAAAAACTGTTTTTT. Protein: CASSQKAGEKLFF. The full variable domain, rest sourced from reference TRBV14 and TRBJ1-4, is EAGVTQFPSHSVIEKGQTVTLRCDPISGHDNLYWYRRVMGKEIKFLLHFVKESKQDESGMPNNRFLAERTGGTYSTLKVQPAELEDSGVYFCASSQKAGEKLFFGSGTQLSVL.

The chain couples TRBV4-3 to TRBJ1-6, with D maybe TRBD1 (5 bases). The CDR3 has 17 residues. V lost 0 bases, J lost 0 bases, and 9 bases lay in between. Germline loops: CDR1 LGHNA, CDR2 YSLEER. DNA for the CDR3: TGCGCCAGCAGCCAAGAGGACATCCGCTCCTATAATTCACCCCTCCACTTT. Encoded protein: CASSQEDIRSYNSPLHF.

The chain links TRBV19 to TRBJ2-7, with D possibly TRBD1 on 5 matching bases. The CDR3 contains 13 residues. V shed 8 bases and J shed 5 bases, with 16 bases lying between them. CDR1 is LNHDA and CDR2 is SQIVND in the germline V gene (reference sequence). As DNA, the CDR3 is TGTGCCAGTGGAAGGGGTGGTCTGAACGAGCAGTACTTC. It is translated as CASGRGGLNEQYF.

The chain joins TRBV2 to TRBJ2-2; D is unresolved. The germline V and J ends were trimmed by 5 bases and 7 bases, with 5 bases remaining between them. The CDR3 is 11 residues long. Germline-derived CDR1 and CDR2 are SNHLY and FYNNEI. Here the CDR3 reads CASSSVGELFF. For the CDR3, the DNA is TGTGCCAGCAGTTCCGTCGGGGAGCTGTTTTTT.

V is TRBV5-1 and J is TRBJ1-3, with D uncertain. The CDR3 loop spans 15 amino acids. The V gene's germline CDR1 is SGHRS and CDR2 YFSETQ. The V gene lost 0 bases and the J gene lost 3 bases, with 10 bases spanning the gap. CDR3: CASSLGQTSGNTIYF. As DNA, the CDR3 is TGCGCCAGCAGCTTGGGTCAAACTAGTGGAAACACCATATATTTT.

This chain connects TRBV11-3 to TRBJ2-3, with 10 nucleotides matching TRBD1. This CDR3 has 15 amino acids. The V gene's germline CDR1 is SGHNT and CDR2 YENEEA. V shed 5 bases, J shed 4 bases, and the junction held 6 bases outside the gene matches. CDR3 loop: CASSLGQGVPDTQYF. The CDR3 nucleotides read TGTGCCAGCAGCCTCGGACAGGGGGTGCCAGATACGCAGTATTTT.

In this sample, this clone turned up once. The genes are TRBV6-1 and TRBJ2-5; 8 nucleotides line up with TRBD2. V dropped 1 base and J dropped 6; count of bases not matched to a gene: 7. Germline V lookup: CDR1 MNHNS, CDR2 SASEGT. CDR3 size: 15 residues. DNA of the CDR3: TGTGCCAGCAGTGAAGTGGGACTAGGCCGACAGACCCAGTACTTC. This codes for CASSEVGLGRQTQYF.

CDR3 bases: TGCAGCGTTGTTCTGACAGGAACTGAAGCTTTCTTT. Translation: CSVVLTGTEAFF. The V call is TRBV29-1, the J call TRBJ1-1; perhaps TRBD1 as D (6 bases). With 4 bases removed from V and 5 bases from J, the gap between germline ends came to 11 bases. The CDR3 totals 12 residues. Germline loops: CDR1 SQVTM, CDR2 ANQGSEA. The full variable domain, in which reference TRBV29-1 and TRBJ1-1 provide the parts outside the CDR3, is SAVISQKPSRDICQRGTSLTIQCQVDSQVTMMFWYRQQPGQSLTLIATANQGSEATYESGFVIDKFPISRPNLTFSTLTVSNMSPEDSSIYLCSVVLTGTEAFFGQGTRLTVV.

The V and J genes are TRBV28 and TRBJ1-4; 10 nucleotides line up with TRBD1. The CDR3 consists of 14 residues. V lost 5 bases to trimming and J lost 7 bases; unmatched junction nucleotides: 4. Germline values: CDR1 MDHEN, CDR2 SYDVKM. CDR3 DNA: TGTGCCAGCAGTCAGACAGGGGGCTCTGAAAAACTGTTTTTT. Amino acid sequence: CASSQTGGSEKLFF.

The gene calls are TRBV18 and TRBJ2-1, with a weak D call TRBD1 (5 bases). The V end was cut by 3 bases, the J end by 15 bases, with 33 bases between. The germline V gene has CDR1 KGHSH and CDR2 LQKENI. The CDR3 spans 18 residues. In DNA form, the CDR3 reads TGTGCCAGCTCACCCGACAGTAGAAGAAACCAACTCCTACCGCCTGGGTTCTTC. Its protein is CASSPDSRRNQLLPPGFF.

The rearrangement uses TRBV12-5 and TRBJ1-1, with D maybe TRBD1 (5 bases). V was shortened by 3 bases and J by 0 bases, with 17 bases between the two germline ends. This CDR3 spans 17 amino acids. Looked up from germline, CDR1 is LGHNT and CDR2 is FRNRAP. The CDR3 reads CASGFPRGGILNTEAFF. The CDR3 region has the DNA TGTGCTAGTGGTTTCCCGAGGGGAGGGATCTTGAACACTGAAGCTTTCTTT.

This rearrangement joins TRBV5-1 to TRBJ2-3; 7 nucleotides line up with TRBD2. There are 16 residues in the CDR3. J gave up 2 bases and V 1 base, and 7 bases lay outside the gene matches. Germline-derived CDR1 and CDR2 are SGHRS and YFSETQ. The chain's CDR3 is CASSLSGRGTTDTQYF. In DNA form, the CDR3 reads TGCGCCAGCAGCTTGTCCGGGCGGGGGACCACAGATACGCAGTATTTT.

This clone has a single count. The chain links TRBV11-2 to TRBJ2-3, with no clear D. CDR1 is SGHAT and CDR2 is FQNNGV in the germline V gene. V was cut by 5 bases and J by 1 base, with 10 bases left in between. The CDR3 runs to 14 residues. CDR3 in amino acids: CASSPRPGTDTQYF. In nucleotides, the CDR3 is TGTGCCAGCAGCCCTAGACCCGGCACAGATACGCAGTATTTT.